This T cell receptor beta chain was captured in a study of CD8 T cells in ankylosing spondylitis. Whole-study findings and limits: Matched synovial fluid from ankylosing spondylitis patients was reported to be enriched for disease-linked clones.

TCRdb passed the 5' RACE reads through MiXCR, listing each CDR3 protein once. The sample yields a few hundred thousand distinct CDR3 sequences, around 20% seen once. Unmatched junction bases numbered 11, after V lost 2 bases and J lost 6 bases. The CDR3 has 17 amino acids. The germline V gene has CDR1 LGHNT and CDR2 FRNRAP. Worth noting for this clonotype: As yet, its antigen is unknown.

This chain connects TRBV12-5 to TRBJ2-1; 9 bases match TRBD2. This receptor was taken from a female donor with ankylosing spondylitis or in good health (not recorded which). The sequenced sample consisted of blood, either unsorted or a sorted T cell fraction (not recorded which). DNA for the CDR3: TGTGCTAGTGGTTTGATACTAGAGCGGGAGGTTGCCAATGAGCAGTTCTTC. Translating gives CASGLILEREVANEQFF.